The 8 T cell receptor beta chains below were found in one sample sequenced in a study of spatial heterogeneity in lung cancer. The time point: sample taken at primary tumor resection. No cell sorting; template was whole RNA from tumor, lung tissue or PBMC. TCRdb analysed the 5' RACE reads with MiXCR anew, one entry per CDR3 protein. The sample lists more than 80,000 distinct CDR3 sequences; less than 15% were seen once. This material consisted of PBMCs, taken at surgery. The source is a male donor with early-stage non-small cell lung cancer.

In this sample, this clonotype turned up a few times. V gene TRBV11-1 combines with J gene TRBJ2-5; 7 nucleotides match TRBD2. Germline trimming cut 5 bases from V and 2 bases from J; bases unmatched to any gene: 11. CDR1 and CDR2 (germline): SGHAT, FQDESV (reference sequence). The CDR3 is 16 residues long. CDR3 in amino acids: CASSARLAQKQETQYF. The DNA of the CDR3 is TGTGCCAGCAGCGCGCGACTAGCTCAGAAACAAGAGACCCAGTACTTC.

This clonotype was seen a few times. V and J are TRBV4-2 and TRBJ2-6, with 7 bases that match TRBD1. CDR3 length: 17 amino acids. J was trimmed by 2 bases and V by 1 base; bases with no gene match: 5. Germline V gene sequence: CDR1 LGHNA, CDR2 YNFKEQ. Written as DNA, the CDR3 is TGTGCCAGCAGCCAAGGCCAGGGGGAAGCTGGGGCCAACGTCCTGACTTTC. Its protein product is CASSQGQGEAGANVLTF.

V and J are TRBV7-2 and TRBJ2-1; TRBD2 agrees at 12 bases. This CDR3 has 16 amino acids. J lost 7 bases, V lost 5 bases, and 9 bases had no gene match. Germline V CDR1 and CDR2: SGHTA, FQGNSA. The CDR3 is CASSPRASGRENEQFF. The CDR3 DNA is TGTGCCAGCAGCCCCAGAGCTAGCGGGAGGGAGAATGAGCAGTTCTTC.

The CDR3 DNA follows: TGCGCCAGCAGCCAAGATGGCCCTCAAGGAAATTCACCCCTCCACTTT. It translates to CASSQDGPQGNSPLHF. This sequence joins TRBV4-3 and TRBJ1-6; D is unclear. V was pared by 0 bases and J by 7 bases, with 13 bases between. The CDR3 sequence is 16 residues long. CDR1 and CDR2 (germline): LGHNA, YSLEER.

The V call is TRBV5-5, the J call TRBJ2-3, with 13 bases identical to TRBD2. Looked up from germline, CDR1 is SGHKS and CDR2 is YYEKEE (reference sequence). Trimming took 4 bases from V and 4 from J; bases not matched to a gene: 3. CDR3 length: 15 amino acids. CDR3: CASSLTSGGADTQYF. The CDR3 nucleotides are TGTGCCAGCAGCCTAACTAGCGGGGGGGCAGATACGCAGTATTTT.

This clonotype has just a few counts. The chain employs TRBV2 and TRBJ1-5; 10 nucleotides align to TRBD1. This CDR3 region has 15 residues. The germline V gene encodes CDR1 SNHLY and CDR2 FYNNEI. V gave up 4 bases and J gave up 2 bases; unmatched junction bases: 2. The CDR3 DNA is TGTGCCAGCAGTGGGACAGGGGGAGGCAATCAGCCCCAGCATTTT. Protein product: CASSGTGGGNQPQHF.

This chain links TRBV28 with TRBJ2-7; 13 bases map to TRBD2. CDR3 size: 15 residues. The germline V gene encodes CDR1 MDHEN and CDR2 SYDVKM. Losses at the gene ends were 6 bases for V and 4 bases for J; bases not matched to a gene: 6. CDR3 region: CASRRTSGRQYEQYF. The CDR3 DNA sequence: TGTGCCAGCAGGCGGACTAGCGGGAGACAATACGAGCAGTACTTC.

This clonotype came up a few times. The chain employs TRBV20-1 and TRBJ1-1, with 8 nucleotides matching TRBD1. The CDR3 loop spans 14 amino acids. Germline V gene lookup returns CDR1 DFQATT and CDR2 SNEGSKA (reference sequence). J was trimmed by 0 bases and V by 6 bases; bases with no gene match: 6. CDR3 region: CSALTGALNTEAFF. The DNA of the CDR3 is TGCAGTGCCCTGACAGGGGCCTTGAACACTGAAGCTTTCTTT.